A single sample gave rise to the 10 T cell receptor beta chains below, sequenced in a study of Ad26.COV2.S vaccination and SARS-CoV-2 variants. The data were produced by immunoSEQ multiplex PCR, yet TCRdb's version contains in-frame clones alone and is incomplete. The sample gives a few hundred thousand clones, around 86% of which show up once; about 3.5% is in the top ten. Documented treatment: roughly 18 received Ad26.COV2.S at low or high dose, single or two shots; 5 received placebo; per-sample allocation not given. It was on day 63 after the first vaccine or placebo injection that samples were taken. Sequencing used peripheral blood, obtained in a trial of Ad26.COV2.S vaccine versus placebo. The receptors shown here come from a person aged 18-60 years who received the Ad26.COV2.S COVID-19 vaccine or a placebo.

This clone was seen once. The chain joins TRBV19 to TRBJ2-1; D is unresolved. Trimming removed 3 bases from V and 0 bases from J, with 6 bases in between. Germline V lookup: CDR1 LNHDA, CDR2 SQIVND (reference sequence). The length of the CDR3 is 14 residues. The DNA for the CDR3 is TGTGCCAGTAGTATGTTTAGCTCCTACAATGAGCAGTTCTTC. This gives the protein CASSMFSSYNEQFF.

In DNA form, the CDR3 reads TGTGCCAGCAGCGATCGGGACAGAGGGGACACCGGGGAGCTGTTTTTT. It specifies CASSDRDRGDTGELFF. The rearrangement joins TRBV5-4 to TRBJ2-2; 7 bases fit TRBD1. Trimming took 4 bases from V and 3 from J; bases not matched to a gene: 9. This CDR3 has 16 residues. Per germline, CDR1 SGHNT and CDR2 YYREEE (reference sequence). Full variable domain (remainder filled in from reference TRBV5-4 and TRBJ2-2): ETGVTQSPTHLIKTRGQQVTLRCSSQSGHNTVSWYQQALGQGPQFIFQYYREEENGRGNFPPRFSGLQFPNYSSELNVNALELDDSALYLCASSDRDRGDTGELFFGEGSRLTVL.

The chain couples TRBV5-4 to TRBJ2-7; unclear D gene. V lost 4 bases and J lost 7, with 12 bases in between. Germline CDR1 reads SGHNT; CDR2 reads YYREEE (reference sequence). This CDR3 has 12 residues. This CDR3 reads CASSARPQEQYF. The CDR3 nucleotides read TGTGCCAGCAGCGCACGCCCTCAGGAGCAGTACTTC.

This clone was seen once. The J gene is TRBJ2-5, the V gene TRBV4-1; TRBD2 agrees at 8 bases. Germline V gives CDR1 MGHRA, CDR2 YSYEKL. This CDR3 spans 19 amino acids. With V trimmed by 2 bases and J by 3 bases, 17 bases remained unmatched. The CDR3 here is CASSQRLAGSSLNKETQYF. The CDR3 DNA reads TGCGCCAGCAGCCAAAGGCTAGCGGGTAGTTCCTTAAACAAAGAGACCCAGTACTTC.

The chain links TRBV6-5 to TRBJ1-5; no clear D gene. This CDR3 is 13 amino acids long. V was cut by 8 bases and J by 3 bases, with 11 bases left in between. CDR1 MNHEY and CDR2 SVGAGI come from the germline V gene. The CDR3 loop reads CASLSNTNQPQHF. The CDR3 DNA sequence: TGTGCCAGCCTATCAAACACCAATCAGCCCCAGCATTTT.

The chain is built from TRBV4-2 and TRBJ1-5, with unresolved D. The germline V gene has CDR1 LGHNA and CDR2 YNFKEQ. V was pared by 0 bases and J by 7 bases, with 13 bases between. The CDR3 runs 15 residues. This CDR3 is CASSQEEDKVQPQHF. For the CDR3, the DNA is TGTGCCAGCAGCCAAGAAGAAGACAAGGTCCAGCCCCAGCATTTT.

This clone occurred a few times. J is TRBJ1-1 and V is TRBV12-3 or TRBV12-4; D is ambiguous. The CDR3 contains 12 residues. V gave up 3 bases and J gave up 5 bases, with 7 bases separating them. The chain's CDR3 is CASSFSGTEAFF. The CDR3 bases are TGTGCCAGCAGTTTCAGCGGGACTGAAGCTTTCTTT.

The V gene is TRBV11-2, the J gene TRBJ1-2; the match to TRBD1 covers 7 bases. The CDR3 loop spans 16 amino acids. Unmatched junction bases numbered 7, after V lost 1 base and J lost 2 bases. Germline-derived CDR1 and CDR2 are SGHAT and FQNNGV. The CDR3 sequence: CASSLGYTGQNYGYTF. CDR3 in DNA: TGTGCCAGCAGCTTAGGATACACGGGACAGAACTATGGCTACACCTTC. Full variable domain (remainder filled in from reference TRBV11-2 and TRBJ1-2): EAGVAQSPRYKIIEKRQSVAFWCNPISGHATLYWYQQILGQGPKLLIQFQNNGVVDDSQLPKDRFSAERLKGVDSTLKIQPAKLEDSAVYLCASSLGYTGQNYGYTFGSGTRLTVV.

The chain uses TRBV6-1 and TRBJ1-1; possibly TRBD1 for D (5 bases). The CDR3 contains 15 residues. CDR1 and CDR2 (germline): MNHNS, SASEGT. Trimming took off 3 bases at V and 5 bases at J, with 16 bases between the two ends. In DNA, the CDR3 is TGTGCCAGCAGTGATATGGGAACAGAGGGGACTGAAGCTTTCTTT. Amino acid sequence: CASSDMGTEGTEAFF.

The CDR3: CASISTSGGIGEQFF. CDR3 in DNA: TGTGCCAGCATCTCGACTAGCGGGGGAATTGGTGAGCAGTTCTTC. The J gene is TRBJ2-1, the V gene TRBV6-5, with 12 bases matching TRBD2. The length of the CDR3 is 15 residues. The J segment lost 9 bases and the V segment lost 7 bases, leaving 10 bases of the junction unmatched. The V gene's germline CDR1 is MNHEY and CDR2 SVGAGI.